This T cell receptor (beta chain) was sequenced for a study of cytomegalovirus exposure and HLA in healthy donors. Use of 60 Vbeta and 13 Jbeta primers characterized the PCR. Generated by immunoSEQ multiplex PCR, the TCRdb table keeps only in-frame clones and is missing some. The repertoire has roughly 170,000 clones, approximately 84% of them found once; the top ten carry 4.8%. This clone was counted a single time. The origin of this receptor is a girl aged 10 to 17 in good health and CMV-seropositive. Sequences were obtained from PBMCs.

CDR3 sequence (DNA): TGTGCCAGCAGCTTGAACAGGCTAAATCAGCCCCAGCATTTT. Encoded protein: CASSLNRLNQPQHF. This rearrangement joins TRBV5-5 to TRBJ1-5, with D possibly being TRBD1 (5 bases). The V gene's germline CDR1 is SGHKS and CDR2 YYEKEE (reference sequence). The length of the CDR3 is 14 residues. The V gene lost 1 base and the J gene lost 4 bases, with 9 bases spanning the gap. The whole variable domain, remainder taken from reference TRBV5-5 and TRBJ1-5, is DAGVTQSPTHLIKTRGQQVTLRCSPISGHKSVSWYQQVLGQGPQFIFQYYEKEERGRGNFPDRFSARQFPNYSSELNVNALLLGDSALYLCASSLNRLNQPQHFGDGTRLSIL.